The 25 T cell receptor beta chains reported below all come from one sample, sequenced in a study of T-cell reconstitution after alpha-beta-depleted transplantation in children. The TCRbeta library was prepared with unique molecular identifiers. TCRdb used MiXCR to reprocess the PCR reads, holding one entry per CDR3 protein. The sample holds under 250,000 distinct CDR3 sequences, more than 15% seen once. Material: PBMCs, mostly from graft donor cells, obtained 360 days after TCRalphabeta/CD19-depleted stem cell transplant. These TCRs come from a male patient between 2 and 10 years old who had a stem cell transplant for acute lymphoblastic leukemia, so the T cells may come from the graft donor.

Only a few counts were recorded for this clonotype. The chain carries TRBV2 and TRBJ2-7, with a possible D match to TRBD1 (6 bases). The CDR3 length is 13 residues. Between the trimmed V and J ends, which lost 5 bases and 4 bases, there was a span of 12 bases. Per germline, CDR1 SNHLY and CDR2 FYNNEI. CDR3 sequence (DNA): TGTGCCAGCAGTCGGGACCAGGGGTACGAGCAGTACTTC. Translating gives CASSRDQGYEQYF.

In its sample, this clonotype was seen a few times. The V gene is TRBV29-1, the J gene TRBJ2-7; 9 nucleotides align to TRBD2. V shed 4 bases, J shed 7 bases, and the junction held 11 bases outside the gene matches. Germline CDR1 SQVTM, CDR2 ANQGSEA. The CDR3 runs 14 residues. The CDR3 sequence is CSVGSGGLPGEQYF. The CDR3 coding sequence is TGCAGCGTTGGTAGCGGGGGCCTCCCGGGGGAGCAGTACTTC.

This rearrangement joins TRBV12-3 or TRBV12-4 to TRBJ1-1, with TRBD1 as a possible D gene (6 bases). V lost 6 bases to trimming and J lost 0 bases, with 8 bases between them. The CDR3 has 13 amino acids. CDR3 nucleotide sequence: TGTGCCAGCAGACACAGGGTGAACACTGAAGCTTTCTTT. It specifies CASRHRVNTEAFF.

The V gene is TRBV5-1, the J gene TRBJ2-7; D is perhaps TRBD1 (5 bases). Germline assignment: CDR1 SGHRS and CDR2 YFSETQ. This CDR3 has 17 residues. Trimming took off 0 bases at V and 3 bases at J, with 19 bases between the two ends. The CDR3 sequence: CASSLVAQGPAFYEQYF. DNA for the CDR3: TGCGCCAGCAGCTTGGTGGCCCAGGGCCCTGCATTCTACGAGCAGTACTTC.

The table lists this clonotype with a few counts. The chain employs TRBV12-3 or TRBV12-4 and TRBJ2-1; no clear D. The CDR3 extends over 14 amino acids. Trimming pared 1 base from V and 6 bases from J, leaving 10 bases between. The CDR3 DNA reads as TGTGCCAGCAGTTTAGGTAGTAAGGGCAATGAGCAGTTCTTC. Its translation is CASSLGSKGNEQFF.

This clonotype has a handful of counts. This chain uses TRBV19 with TRBJ2-2; D possibly corresponds to TRBD2 (6 bases). The CDR3 is 14 amino acids. V was cut by 10 bases and J by 6 bases, with 18 bases left in between. Germline CDR1 LNHDA, CDR2 SQIVND (reference sequence). The CDR3 is CATGDPGGPGELFF. CDR3 sequence (DNA): TGTGCCACGGGGGACCCCGGAGGGCCCGGGGAGCTGTTTTTT.

The table lists this clonotype with a few counts. The genes are TRBV20-1 and TRBJ1-2; 8 bases are a match to TRBD1. Germline CDR1 is DFQATT and CDR2 is SNEGSKA (reference sequence). J was trimmed by 0 bases and V by 5 bases; bases with no gene match: 14. The CDR3 is 17 amino acids. Here the CDR3 DNA reads TGCAGTGCTCTCTTTTGGGACAGGACTCAAGCTAACTATGGCTACACCTTC. This sequence encodes CSALFWDRTQANYGYTF.

The V and J genes are TRBV5-1 and TRBJ2-7; D might be TRBD2 (5 bases). Trimming left V 5 bases short and J 3 bases short, with 18 bases between. Germline V lookup: CDR1 SGHRS, CDR2 YFSETQ. This CDR3 has 15 amino acids. This CDR3 reads CASSPAARAFYEQYF. CDR3 sequence (DNA): TGCGCCAGCAGTCCTGCGGCGCGGGCTTTCTACGAGCAGTACTTC.

This clonotype was seen a few times. This chain joins TRBV4-2 and TRBJ2-3; D is possibly TRBD2 (6 bases). Germline V gene lookup returns CDR1 LGHNA and CDR2 YNFKEQ. V was shortened by 2 bases and J by 9 bases, with 18 bases between the two germline ends. This CDR3 has 15 residues. CDR3 sequence: CASSQSGTEGGTQYF. The CDR3 DNA reads TGTGCCAGCAGCCAATCCGGGACTGAGGGCGGGACGCAGTATTTT.

This chain joins TRBV27 and TRBJ1-2; D not certain. V lost 8 bases, J lost 2 bases, and 9 bases lay in between. There are 12 residues in the CDR3. Germline assignment: CDR1 MNHEY and CDR2 SMNVEV (reference sequence). CDR3 region: CASGRSNYGYTF. CDR3 coding DNA: TGTGCCAGCGGACGGTCGAACTATGGCTACACCTTC.

As DNA, the CDR3 is TGTGCCAGCAGCTTCGCGGGACACTTAAAAGAGACCCAGTACTTC. Translating it yields CASSFAGHLKETQYF. The chain has TRBV6-2 or TRBV6-3 and TRBJ2-5; D tentatively reads TRBD1 or TRBD2 (6 bases each). This CDR3 has 15 residues. Trimming left V 6 bases short and J 3 bases short, with 17 bases between. Germline CDR1 reads MNHEY; CDR2 reads SVGEGT.

In its sample, this clonotype was seen a few times. The V gene is TRBV5-4, the J gene TRBJ2-1; 8 bases match TRBD2. This CDR3 spans 16 amino acids. Per the germline V gene, CDR1 is SGHNT and CDR2 is YYREEE (reference sequence). The junction had 9 bases not matched to a gene; V was cut back by 4 bases and J by 3 bases. The CDR3 bases are TGTGCCAGCAGCCCGCAACTAGCGGAGAACTACAATGAGCAGTTCTTC. This gives the protein CASSPQLAENYNEQFF.

The chain uses TRBV10-3 and TRBJ2-3; 8 nucleotides align to TRBD2. Germline V gives CDR1 ENHRY, CDR2 SYGVKD. This CDR3 region has 15 residues. V dropped 3 bases and J dropped 2; count of bases not matched to a gene: 4. Here the CDR3 reads CAISDLAGTTDTQYF. In nucleotides, the CDR3 is TGTGCCATCAGTGACCTAGCGGGTACCACAGATACGCAGTATTTT.

This clonotype was detected a few times. This chain connects TRBV9 to TRBJ2-3, with no clear D. The CDR3 has 15 amino acids. Deletions cut 0 bases from V and 4 bases from J, with 12 bases between. From germline, CDR1 is SGDLS and CDR2 YYNGEE. The CDR3 region is CASSVVSRGPDTQYF. CDR3 coding DNA: TGTGCCAGCAGCGTAGTGTCCAGAGGTCCAGATACGCAGTATTTT.

This clonotype was seen a few times. V gene TRBV24-1 combines with J gene TRBJ1-2; possibly TRBD1 for D (6 bases). Per the germline V gene, CDR1 is KGHDR and CDR2 is SFDVKD. This CDR3 has 13 residues. Between the trimmed V and J ends, which lost 3 bases and 5 bases, there was a span of 9 bases. This CDR3 reads CATSDGGAYGYTF. The CDR3 DNA is TGTGCCACCAGTGATGGGGGCGCTTATGGCTACACCTTC.

The chain has TRBV6-5 and TRBJ1-1, with D uncertain. The ends were cut back, 0 bases at V and 2 bases at J, with 7 bases in the middle. Germline CDR1 and CDR2: MNHEY and SVGAGI. This CDR3 is built from 14 residues. This CDR3 is CASSYSTSNTEAFF. The CDR3 nucleotides read TGTGCCAGCAGTTACTCGACAAGTAACACTGAAGCTTTCTTT.

There are a few counts of this clonotype. The chain carries TRBV28 and TRBJ1-2, with 9 bases that match TRBD1. The CDR3 consists of 15 residues. From germline, CDR1 is MDHEN and CDR2 SYDVKM. The V gene end was trimmed by 4 bases and the J gene end by 5 bases; junction bases not matched to a gene: 8. The CDR3 DNA is TGTGCCAGCAGTTCGGGGACAGGGAGTGTTTATGGCTACACCTTC. It encodes CASSSGTGSVYGYTF.

V usage is TRBV12-3 or TRBV12-4 and J usage is TRBJ1-1; no clear D gene. The V gene lost 2 bases and the J gene lost 4 bases, with 11 bases spanning the gap. The CDR3 is 14 amino acids. CDR3 sequence: CASSLTEGSTEAFF. The DNA for the CDR3 is TGTGCCAGCAGTTTAACTGAGGGCAGCACTGAAGCTTTCTTT.

The rearrangement joins TRBV18 to TRBJ2-3, with TRBD2 matching over 14 bases. V was clipped by 3 bases and J by 5 bases; unmatched bases: 4. CDR3 length: 16 residues. Germline CDR1 KGHSH, CDR2 LQKENI. CDR3: CASSPGTSGGGDTQYF. The DNA for the CDR3 is TGTGCCAGCTCACCGGGGACTAGCGGGGGAGGAGATACGCAGTATTTT. Supplemented by reference TRBV18 and TRBJ2-3, the full variable domain reads NAGVMQNPRHLVRRRGQEARLRCSPMKGHSHVYWYRQLPEEGLKFMVYLQKENIIDESGMPKERFSAEFPKEGPSILRIQQVVRGDSAAYFCASSPGTSGGGDTQYFGPGTRLTVL.

The chain employs TRBV3-1 and TRBJ1-4, with TRBD1 matching 9 bases. V lost 4 bases and J lost 7; bases outside the gene matches: 4. CDR3 length: 14 amino acids. Germline-derived CDR1 and CDR2 are LGHDT and YNNKEL (reference sequence). The CDR3 DNA sequence: TGTGCCAGCAGCCCCCGGACAGGGGCTGAAAAACTGTTTTTT. Protein sequence: CASSPRTGAEKLFF. Full variable domain (outside the CDR3, taken from reference TRBV3-1 and TRBJ1-4): DTAVSQTPKYLVTQMGNDKSIKCEQNLGHDTMYWYKQDSKKFLKIMFSYNNKELIINETVPNRFSPKSPDKAHLNLHINSLELGDSAVYFCASSPRTGAEKLFFGSGTQLSVL.

This chain joins TRBV5-1 and TRBJ2-2, with TRBD1 matching 7 bases. There are 15 residues in the CDR3. Germline V gene data show CDR1 as SGHRS and CDR2 as YFSETQ. The junction had 6 bases not matched to a gene; V was cut back by 3 bases and J by 4 bases. CDR3 in DNA: TGCGCCAGCAGCTCAGGACAGGCCGGCACCGGGGAGCTGTTTTTT. Translating gives CASSSGQAGTGELFF. Based on the CDR3 plus reference TRBV5-1 and TRBJ2-2, the full variable domain is KAGVTQTPRYLIKTRGQQVTLSCSPISGHRSVSWYQQTPGQGLQFLFEYFSETQRNKGNFPGRFSGRQFSNSRSEMNVSTLELGDSALYLCASSSGQAGTGELFFGEGSRLTVL.

This clonotype is termed medium-sized (0.01 to 0.1%). This chain connects TRBV20-1 to TRBJ2-1; 10 bases map to TRBD2. The junction had 10 bases not matched to a gene; V was cut back by 3 bases and J by 5 bases. The germline gives CDR1 DFQATT, CDR2 SNEGSKA (reference sequence). The CDR3 runs to 16 residues. The CDR3: CSARGISGGANNEQFF. Here the CDR3 DNA reads TGCAGTGCTAGGGGGATAAGCGGGGGGGCGAACAATGAGCAGTTCTTC.

The V gene is TRBV24-1, the J gene TRBJ2-7, with D tentatively TRBD1 (6 bases). Trimming took off 1 base at V and 0 bases at J, with 12 bases between the two ends. This CDR3 region has 16 residues. In germline, CDR1 is KGHDR, CDR2 SFDVKD. The DNA for the CDR3 is TGTGCCACCAGTGATTTACGGACAGCCCGCTCCTACGAGCAGTACTTC. Its protein is CATSDLRTARSYEQYF.

This clonotype was observed once. The chain combines TRBV3-1 with TRBJ2-4, with D possibly being TRBD2 (6 bases). Germline-derived CDR1 and CDR2 are LGHDT and YNNKEL (reference sequence). V was trimmed by 6 bases and J by 1 base, leaving 16 bases between them. The CDR3 extends over 16 amino acids. The CDR3 DNA sequence: TGTGCCAGCAGTTCCCTAGTTGGGGGGGCCAAAAACATTCAGTACTTC. This encodes CASSSLVGGAKNIQYF.

The chain employs TRBV25-1 and TRBJ2-7; 8 nucleotides agree with TRBD1. V shed 6 bases, J shed 4 bases, and the junction held 11 bases outside the gene matches. Germline lookup yields CDR1 MGHDK and CDR2 SYGVNS. This CDR3 is 15 amino acids long. The CDR3 nucleotides are TGTGCCAGCAGGCAGACCAGGGACAGGCCTTACGAGCAGTACTTC. Protein product: CASRQTRDRPYEQYF.